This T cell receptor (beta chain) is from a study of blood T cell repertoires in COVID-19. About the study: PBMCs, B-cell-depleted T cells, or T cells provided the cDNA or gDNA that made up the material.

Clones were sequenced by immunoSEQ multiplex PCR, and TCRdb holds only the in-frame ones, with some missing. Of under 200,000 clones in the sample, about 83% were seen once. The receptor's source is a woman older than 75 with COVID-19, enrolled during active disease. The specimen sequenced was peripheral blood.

The CDR3 coding sequence is TGTGCCAGCAGTGAAGGGACAGGTTCTCGCAGTGGCTACACCTTC. This encodes CASSEGTGSRSGYTF. The chain couples TRBV6-1 to TRBJ1-2, with 7 bases that match TRBD1. The CDR3 covers 15 residues. Germline V gene data show CDR1 as MNHNS and CDR2 as SASEGT. V was clipped by 1 base and J by 7 bases; unmatched bases: 9.